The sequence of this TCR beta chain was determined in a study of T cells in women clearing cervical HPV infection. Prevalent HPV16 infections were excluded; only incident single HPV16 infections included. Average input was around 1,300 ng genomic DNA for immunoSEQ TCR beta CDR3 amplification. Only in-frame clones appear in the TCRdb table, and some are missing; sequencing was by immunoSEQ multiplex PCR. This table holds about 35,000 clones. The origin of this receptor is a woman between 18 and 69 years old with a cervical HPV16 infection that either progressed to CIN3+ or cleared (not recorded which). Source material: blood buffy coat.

CDR3 DNA (partial): TGTGCCAGCAGCTTAGGACAGGGTGGGCAAGAGACC. Its translation: CASSLGQGGQET. Given in full, the CDR3 is CASSLGQGGQETQYF. V is TRBV7-9 and J is TRBJ2-5, with TRBD1 identical over 7 bases. The read gets to within 3 residues of the CDR3 end, and the germline J gene fills in the rest. J was trimmed by 2 bases and V by 1 base; bases with no gene match: 4. Per germline, CDR1 SEHNR and CDR2 FQNEAQ (reference sequence). CDR3 length equals 15 residues.